The TCR beta chain under discussion was sequenced for a study of breast tumors, draining lymph nodes, adjacent tissues. Study conclusions and caveats: Luminal-like breast cancer showed significantly greater tumor-nontumor repertoire similarity than basal-like breast cancer did. Tumor repertoires ranked between lymph nodes and nontumor tissue in diversity, with V and J gene preferences. That most tumor T cells come from lymph nodes remained unproven. The data were judged consistent with most tumor T cells coming from lymph node and expanding in tumor.

TCRdb re-called the multiplex PCR reads through MiXCR, storing one row per CDR3 protein. The sample consists of approximately 200,000 distinct CDR3 sequences, 30% to 40% of them appearing once. The sample holds many counts of this clonotype. Its antigen is as yet unknown. This CDR3 spans 14 amino acids. Germline CDR1 and CDR2: MDHEN and SYDVKM. After removal of 3 bases from V and 8 bases from J, the junction contained 5 bases not matched to a gene. Axillary draining lymph nodes of breast cancer patients supplied the node samples. The sequenced sample consisted of axillary lymph node tissue. The chain recombines TRBV28 with TRBJ2-2; 8 nucleotides line up with TRBD2. This TCR came from a female donor with breast cancer. Some clones in this sample may be carry-over from other donors' samples. The CDR3 bases are TGTGCCAGCAGTTTTAGCGGGATACAGGGGGAGCTGTTTTTT. As protein: CASSFSGIQGELFF.